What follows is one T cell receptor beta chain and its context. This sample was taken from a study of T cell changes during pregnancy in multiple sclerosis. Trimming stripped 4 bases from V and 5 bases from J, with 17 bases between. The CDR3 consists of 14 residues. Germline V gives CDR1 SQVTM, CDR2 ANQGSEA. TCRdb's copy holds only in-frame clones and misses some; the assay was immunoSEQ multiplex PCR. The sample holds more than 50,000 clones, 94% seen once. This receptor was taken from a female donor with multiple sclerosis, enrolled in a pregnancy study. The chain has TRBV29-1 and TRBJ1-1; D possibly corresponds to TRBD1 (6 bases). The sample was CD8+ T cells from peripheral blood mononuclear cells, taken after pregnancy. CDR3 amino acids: CSVGAPQGRTEAFF. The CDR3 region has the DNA TGCAGCGTTGGAGCTCCACAGGGTCGAACTGAAGCTTTCTTT.